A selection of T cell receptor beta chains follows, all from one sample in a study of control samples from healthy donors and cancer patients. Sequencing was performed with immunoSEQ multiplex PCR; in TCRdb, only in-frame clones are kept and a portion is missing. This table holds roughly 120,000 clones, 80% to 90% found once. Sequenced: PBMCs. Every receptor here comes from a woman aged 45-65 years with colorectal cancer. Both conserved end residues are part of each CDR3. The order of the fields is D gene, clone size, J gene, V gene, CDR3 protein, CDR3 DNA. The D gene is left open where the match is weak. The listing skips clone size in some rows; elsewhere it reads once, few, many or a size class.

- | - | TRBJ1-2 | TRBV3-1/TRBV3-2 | CASSQGQGYGYTF | TGTGCCAGCAGCCAAGGGCAGGGTTACGGCTACACCTTC
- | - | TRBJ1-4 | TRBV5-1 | CASSFRVESEKLFF | TGCGCCAGCAGCTTCAGGGTGGAAAGTGAAAAACTGTTTTTT
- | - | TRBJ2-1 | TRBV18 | CASSPLGQYNEQFF | TGTGCCAGCTCACCTCTCGGACAGTACAATGAGCAGTTCTTC
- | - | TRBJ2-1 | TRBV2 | CASSDGYNEQFF | TGTGCCAGCAGTGACGGGTACAATGAGCAGTTCTTC
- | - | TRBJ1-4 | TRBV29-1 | CSVRMGDEKLFF | TGCAGCGTTCGTATGGGGGATGAAAAACTGTTTTTT
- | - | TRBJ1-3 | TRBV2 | CASTRWGTMGGNTIYF | TGTGCCAGCACCCGATGGGGAACAATGGGAGGAAACACCATATATTTT
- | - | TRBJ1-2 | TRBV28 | CAGQGGTNYGYTF | TGTGCCGGACAAGGGGGTACTAACTATGGCTACACCTTC
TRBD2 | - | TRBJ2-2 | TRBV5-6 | CASSLVYGGAPGELFF | TGTGCCAGCAGCTTGGTCTACGGGGGGGCCCCCGGGGAGCTGTTTTTT
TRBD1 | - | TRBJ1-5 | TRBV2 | CASSAGTGGRQPQHF | TGTGCCAGCAGCGCCGGGACAGGGGGCCGTCAGCCCCAGCATTTT
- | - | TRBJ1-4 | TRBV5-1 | CASSLAAGRQEKLFF | TGCGCCAGCAGCTTGGCGGCAGGGAGGCAAGAAAAACTGTTTTTT
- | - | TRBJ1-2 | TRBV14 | CASSQAGYGYTF | TGTGCCAGCAGCCAAGCAGGCTATGGCTACACCTTC
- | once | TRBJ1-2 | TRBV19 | CASSPTIFTMYYGYTF | TGTGCCAGTAGTCCAACAATTTTTACTATGTACTATGGCTACACCTTC
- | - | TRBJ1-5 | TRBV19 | CASSVRGSSNQPQHF | TGTGCCAGTAGTGTCAGGGGTTCTAGCAATCAGCCCCAGCATTTT
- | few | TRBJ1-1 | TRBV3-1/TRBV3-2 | CASSLHHPGRMNAEAFF | TGTGCCAGCAGCCTTCACCACCCGGGCCGTATGAACGCTGAAGCTTTCTTT
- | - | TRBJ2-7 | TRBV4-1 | CASSHRTAYEQYF | TGCGCCAGCAGCCACAGGACAGCCTACGAGCAGTACTTC
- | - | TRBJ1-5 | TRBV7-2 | CASSLVEGGQPQHF | TGTGCCAGCAGCTTAGTGGAAGGTGGTCAGCCCCAGCATTTT
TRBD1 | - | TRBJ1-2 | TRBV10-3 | CAISRTGSNYGYTF | TGTGCCATCAGTCGGACAGGGAGTAACTATGGCTACACCTTC
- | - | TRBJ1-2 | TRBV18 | CASSRTQGRGDGYTF | TGTGCCAGCTCACGGACCCAGGGGCGCGGAGATGGCTACACCTTC
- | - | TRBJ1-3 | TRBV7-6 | CASSWGPGAGGNTIYF | TGTGCCAGCAGCTGGGGCCCGGGGGCCGGCGGAAACACCATATATTTT
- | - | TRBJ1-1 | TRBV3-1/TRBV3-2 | CASSAERLRGGAEAFF | TGTGCCAGCAGCGCAGAACGCCTTAGGGGGGGCGCTGAAGCTTTCTTT
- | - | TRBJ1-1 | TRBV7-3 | CASSAQMGDTEAFF | TGTGCCAGCAGCGCCCAAATGGGGGACACTGAAGCTTTCTTT
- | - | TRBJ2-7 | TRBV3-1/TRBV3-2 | CASSQGGYEQYF | TGTGCCAGCAGCCAAGGGGGCTACGAGCAGTACTTC
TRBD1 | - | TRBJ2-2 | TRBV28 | CASSLGGQINTGELFF | TGTGCCAGCAGTTTAGGGGGACAGATAAACACCGGGGAGCTGTTTTTT
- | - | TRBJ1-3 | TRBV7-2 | CASRTIAGSGNTIYF | TGTGCCAGCAGAACGATTGCGGGGTCTGGAAACACCATATATTTT